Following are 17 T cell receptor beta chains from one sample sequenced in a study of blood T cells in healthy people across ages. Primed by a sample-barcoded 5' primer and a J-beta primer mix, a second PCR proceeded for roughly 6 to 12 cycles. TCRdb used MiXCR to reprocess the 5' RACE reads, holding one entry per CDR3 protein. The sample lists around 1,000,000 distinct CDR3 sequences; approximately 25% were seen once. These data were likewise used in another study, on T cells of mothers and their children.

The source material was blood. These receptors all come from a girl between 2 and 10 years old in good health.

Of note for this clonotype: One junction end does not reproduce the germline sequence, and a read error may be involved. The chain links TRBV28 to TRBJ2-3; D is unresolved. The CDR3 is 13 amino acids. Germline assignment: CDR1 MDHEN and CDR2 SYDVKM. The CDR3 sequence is CASSFRLGDAQYF. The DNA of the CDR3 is TGTGCCAGCAGTTTCCGCTTAGGAGATGCGCAGTATTTT.

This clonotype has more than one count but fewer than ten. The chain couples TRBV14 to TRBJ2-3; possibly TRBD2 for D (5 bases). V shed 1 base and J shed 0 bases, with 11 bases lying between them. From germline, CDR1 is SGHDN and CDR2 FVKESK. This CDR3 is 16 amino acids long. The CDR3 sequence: CASSQGQRRSTDTQYF. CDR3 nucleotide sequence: TGTGCCAGCAGCCAAGGGCAGCGGCGAAGCACAGATACGCAGTATTTT.

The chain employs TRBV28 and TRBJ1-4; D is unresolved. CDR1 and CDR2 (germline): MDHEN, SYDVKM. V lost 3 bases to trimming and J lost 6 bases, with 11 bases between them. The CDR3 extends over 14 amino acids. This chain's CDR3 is CASSFGGRDEKLFF. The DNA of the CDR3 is TGTGCCAGCAGTTTCGGTGGGCGAGATGAAAAACTGTTTTTT.

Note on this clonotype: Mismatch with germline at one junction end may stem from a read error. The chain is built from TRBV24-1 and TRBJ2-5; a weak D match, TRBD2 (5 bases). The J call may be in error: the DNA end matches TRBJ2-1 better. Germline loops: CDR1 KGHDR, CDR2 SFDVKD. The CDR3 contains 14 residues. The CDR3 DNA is TGTGCCGCCAGTGATTTCGGCGGGTTCAATGATCAGTTCTTC. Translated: CAASDFGGFNDQFF.

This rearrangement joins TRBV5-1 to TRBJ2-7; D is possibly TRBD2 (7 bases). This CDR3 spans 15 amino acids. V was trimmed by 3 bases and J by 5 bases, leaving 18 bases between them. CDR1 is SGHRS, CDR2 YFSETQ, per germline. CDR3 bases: TGCGCCAGCAGCTCGGGGGACGGGGGGCGCCACGAGCAGTACTTC. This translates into CASSSGDGGRHEQYF. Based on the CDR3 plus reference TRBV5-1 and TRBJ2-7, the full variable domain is KAGVTQTPRYLIKTRGQQVTLSCSPISGHRSVSWYQQTPGQGLQFLFEYFSETQRNKGNFPGRFSGRQFSNSRSEMNVSTLELGDSALYLCASSSGDGGRHEQYFGPGTRLTVT.

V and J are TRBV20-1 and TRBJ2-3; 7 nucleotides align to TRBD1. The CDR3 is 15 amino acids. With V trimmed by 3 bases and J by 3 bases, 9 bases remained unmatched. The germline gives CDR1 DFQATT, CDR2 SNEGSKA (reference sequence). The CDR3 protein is CSASETGHRTDTQYF. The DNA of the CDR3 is TGCAGTGCTAGTGAGACAGGGCATAGGACAGATACGCAGTATTTT.

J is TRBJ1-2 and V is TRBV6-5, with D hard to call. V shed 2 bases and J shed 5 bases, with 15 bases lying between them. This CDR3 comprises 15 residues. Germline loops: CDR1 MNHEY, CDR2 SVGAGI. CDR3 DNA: TGTGCCAGCAGTTACGCCGCGGGCGCGGGATATGGCTACACCTTC. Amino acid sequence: CASSYAAGAGYGYTF.

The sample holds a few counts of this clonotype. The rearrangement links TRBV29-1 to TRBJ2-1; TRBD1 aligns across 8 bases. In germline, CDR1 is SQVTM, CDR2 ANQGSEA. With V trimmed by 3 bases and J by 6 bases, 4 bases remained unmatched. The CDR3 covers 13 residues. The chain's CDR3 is CSVDRGQGNEQFF. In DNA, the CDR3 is TGCAGCGTTGACAGGGGGCAAGGCAATGAGCAGTTCTTC.

The CDR3, as DNA: TGTGCCAGCAGGTCGAATTCACCCCTCCACTTT. Its translation: CASRSNSPLHF. The chain joins TRBV28 to TRBJ1-6; no reliable D call. Germline V CDR1 and CDR2: MDHEN, SYDVKM. V lost 6 bases and J 7 bases, leaving 4 bases between the germline ends. The CDR3 loop spans 11 amino acids. The whole variable domain, remainder taken from reference TRBV28 and TRBJ1-6, is DVKVTQSSRYLVKRTGEKVFLECVQDMDHENMFWYRQDPGLGLRLIYFSYDVKMKEKGDIPEGYSVSREKKERFSLILESASTNQTSMYLCASRSNSPLHFGNGTRLTVT.

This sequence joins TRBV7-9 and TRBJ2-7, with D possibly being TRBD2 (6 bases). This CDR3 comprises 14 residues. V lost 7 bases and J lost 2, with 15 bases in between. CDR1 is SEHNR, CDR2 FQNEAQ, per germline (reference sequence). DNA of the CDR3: TGTGCCAGCATTCCTCCAGGGACTGCCTACGAGCAGTACTTC. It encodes CASIPPGTAYEQYF.

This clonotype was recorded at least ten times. The DNA of the CDR3 is TGTGCCAGCAGCCAACTAGCGGGGGGGCGATATGAGCAGTTCTTC. This sequence encodes CASSQLAGGRYEQFF. The chain is built from TRBV4-2 and TRBJ2-1, with 12 bases lining up with TRBD2. This CDR3 contains 15 residues. V shed 2 bases, J shed 8 bases, and the junction held 4 bases outside the gene matches. Germline CDR1 and CDR2: LGHNA and YNFKEQ.

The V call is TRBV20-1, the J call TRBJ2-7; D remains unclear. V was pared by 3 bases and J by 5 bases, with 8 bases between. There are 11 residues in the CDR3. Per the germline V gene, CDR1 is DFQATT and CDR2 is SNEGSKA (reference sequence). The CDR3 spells CSASKLDEQYF. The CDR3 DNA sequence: TGCAGTGCTAGTAAGCTAGACGAGCAGTACTTC.

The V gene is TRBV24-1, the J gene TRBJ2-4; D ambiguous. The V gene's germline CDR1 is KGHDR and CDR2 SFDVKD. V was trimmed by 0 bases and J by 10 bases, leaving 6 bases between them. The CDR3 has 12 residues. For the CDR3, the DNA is TGTGCCACCAGTGATTTGACGGGTATTCAGTACTTC. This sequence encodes CATSDLTGIQYF.

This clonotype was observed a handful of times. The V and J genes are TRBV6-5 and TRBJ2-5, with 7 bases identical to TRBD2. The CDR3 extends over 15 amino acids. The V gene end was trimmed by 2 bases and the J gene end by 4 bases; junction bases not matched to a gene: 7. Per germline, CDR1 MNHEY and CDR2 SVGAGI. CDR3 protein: CASSYGDGGGETQYF. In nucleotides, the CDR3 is TGTGCCAGCAGTTACGGGGACGGCGGGGGAGAGACCCAGTACTTC.

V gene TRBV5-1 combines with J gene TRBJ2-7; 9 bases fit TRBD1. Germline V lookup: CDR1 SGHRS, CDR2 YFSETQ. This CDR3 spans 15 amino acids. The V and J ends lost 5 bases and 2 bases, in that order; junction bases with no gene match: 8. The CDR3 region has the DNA TGCGCCAGCAGGAAGGCGGGACAGGGTCCCTACGAGCAGTACTTC. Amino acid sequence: CASRKAGQGPYEQYF.

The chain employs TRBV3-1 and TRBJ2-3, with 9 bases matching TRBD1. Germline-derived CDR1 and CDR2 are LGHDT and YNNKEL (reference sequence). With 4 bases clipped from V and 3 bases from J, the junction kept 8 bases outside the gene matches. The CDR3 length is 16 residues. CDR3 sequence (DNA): TGTGCCAGCAGCCGACGACAGGGGGGGTGGACAGATACGCAGTATTTT. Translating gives CASSRRQGGWTDTQYF.

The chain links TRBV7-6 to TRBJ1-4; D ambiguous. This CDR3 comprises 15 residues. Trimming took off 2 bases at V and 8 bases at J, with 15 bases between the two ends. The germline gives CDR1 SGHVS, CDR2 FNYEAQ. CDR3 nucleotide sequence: TGTGCCAGCAGCTTATACCCGGCCGGAGGGGAAAAACTGTTTTTT. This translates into CASSLYPAGGEKLFF. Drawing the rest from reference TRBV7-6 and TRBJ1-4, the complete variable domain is GAGVSQSPRYKVTKRGQDVALRCDPISGHVSLYWYRQALGQGPEFLTYFNYEAQQDKSGLPNDRFSAERPEGSISTLTIQRTEQRDSAMYRCASSLYPAGGEKLFFGSGTQLSVL.